This TCR beta chain was recovered during a study of T cell responses to AZD1222 COVID-19 vaccine (dated by TCRdb to about 2021). General notes on the study: AZD1222 recipients given second doses at about 4 weeks or at about 12 weeks were pooled, since spike-specific TCR depth and breadth were not found to differ between the two schedules. TCR sequencing was performed for roughly 240 trial participants, of whom some 200 were given two doses of AZD1222 and around 25 were given two doses of MenACWY control vaccine. Trial participants were enrolled into age subgroups of 18-55, 56-69 and 70-plus years, which contained approximately 150, 28 and 58 TCR-sequenced participants, respectively.

Trimming at the junction amounts to 3 bases on V and 0 bases on J, and the germline ends lie 9 bases apart. CDR1 and CDR2 are read off the germline V gene as MDHEN and SYDVKM. From the cysteine through the phenylalanine, the CDR3 covers 15 amino acids. Only the CDR3 DNA stays, 45 bases, in frame from base 1. Broader findings and caveats from the paper: Participants were mostly white British, with more females than males. The authors suggested clonal diversity may have been underestimated. Because no day 14 peak-response samples were available, the repertoires could be characterized only after the peak T cell response. Reportedly, close to half of the unique spike-specific TCRs recognized epitopes lying outside the regions that are mutated in the B.1.351 and B.1.1.7 variants. Spike-specific TCR breadth and depth rose significantly after two AZD1222 doses compared with day 0 and with MenACWY recipients. CD4 TCRs associated with the vaccine covered the entire spike protein, and the dominant responses were in regions 160-218 and 743-854. The 56-69-year group was small, and its depth increase did not reach significance, likely because of low power. Conclusions about previously exposed vaccinees are limited, since just six AZD1222 recipients were seropositive for SARS-CoV-2 at baseline.

A note on this clone: This receptor's antigen is unknown. No per-base quality is available; no much larger clone lies one base away.

Interpreted using the paper, the time point label stands for: baseline before first vaccination. Samples from vaccinated people were obtained from the UK trials COV001 and COV002, which included a single-blind randomized controlled phase 2/3 trial of AZD1222 (ChAdOx1 nCoV-19) in healthy adults. For TCRbeta chain sequencing, PBMC samples from trial participants were taken at day 0 and at day 28 after the second dose. The CDR3 regions of human TCRbeta chains were analyzed by immunosequencing. As for how the authors treated the data: Repertoire TCRs were matched against a reference library of SARS-CoV-2-specific TCRs generated with the MIRA antigen-specificity platform. Breadth was defined as the fraction of unique TCRs that were SARS-CoV-2-associated. Depth was defined as the fraction of total T cells that were SARS-CoV-2-associated. Using the MIRA data, each spike-specific TCR was assigned both to the spike region to which the TCR was reactive and to a CD4 or CD8 class. Log10-transformed breadth and depth values were compared by one-way ANOVA with Sidak's multiple comparisons tests. Imported from immuneACCESS, the table was reduced by TCRdb to in-frame sequences with V and J called. These copies leave out some clones; in studies compared against another copy, an unresolved V gene accounts for under half, and the cause of the remainder is not known. V and J calls and clone size are given by that table; D and trimming were obtained from the DNA. This sample has about 100,000 clones in its table, and about 86% of those were observed once. More than 1.2% of the sample is in the top ten clones.

The chain was built from TRBV28 and TRBJ2-4; the D gene remains uncertain. The TCR sequence derives from an adult in good health. The sequencing here drew on peripheral blood, taken on day 0 of AZD1222 vaccination. CDR3 protein: CASSLMSLAKNIQYF. The base sequence is TGTGCCAGCAGTTTGATGTCGCTAGCCAAAAACATTCAGTACTTC.